What follows are 22 T cell receptor beta chains derived from one specimen sequenced in a study of T cell repertoires in cytomegalovirus infection. TCRdb re-analysed the reads in MiXCR, keeping a single row per CDR3 protein. The sample shows around 140,000 distinct CDR3 sequences, roughly 6% of them seen only once. The sample consisted of PBMCs. These receptor sequences come from a human donor in good health (CMV status not recorded). Some clones in this sample may be carry-over from other donors' samples.

This clonotype was observed many times. This chain uses TRBV11-2 with TRBJ1-1; possibly TRBD1 for D (6 bases). V was clipped by 2 bases and J by 7 bases, with 14 bases between them. The V gene's germline CDR1 is SGHAT and CDR2 FQNNGV. The CDR3 consists of 14 residues. The CDR3 nucleotides are TGTGCCAGCAGCTTATTCTCAGGGGACATTGAAGCTTTCTTT. Its protein is CASSLFSGDIEAFF.

The rearrangement uses TRBV25-1 and TRBJ1-2; weak D call: TRBD1 (5 bases). This CDR3 is 14 amino acids long. Germline values: CDR1 MGHDK, CDR2 SYGVNS. Trimming shortened V by 8 bases and J by 4 bases, and 17 bases separated the two germline ends. This CDR3 is CASGESGRSYGYTF. As DNA, the CDR3 is TGTGCCAGCGGCGAATCGGGGCGGAGCTATGGCTACACCTTC.

This clonotype occurred many times. The chain uses TRBV14 and TRBJ2-7; 7 bases align to TRBD2. This CDR3 comprises 16 residues. V dropped 1 base and J dropped 3; count of bases not matched to a gene: 9. From germline, CDR1 is SGHDN and CDR2 FVKESK. CDR3 sequence reads: CASSQVDAGVLYEQYF. The CDR3, as DNA: TGTGCCAGCAGCCAAGTGGACGCGGGGGTCCTCTACGAGCAGTACTTC.

Many counts were recorded for this clonotype. V is TRBV7-2 and J is TRBJ2-7, with TRBD1 matching over 8 bases. V dropped 1 base and J dropped 1; count of bases not matched to a gene: 3. This CDR3 contains 15 residues. Germline V gene data show CDR1 as SGHTA and CDR2 as FQGNSA. CDR3: CASSLDRDRSYEQYF. CDR3 coding DNA: TGTGCCAGCAGCTTAGACCGGGACAGGTCCTACGAGCAGTACTTC.

This chain links TRBV7-9 with TRBJ1-6; the match to TRBD1 covers 7 bases. This CDR3 comprises 14 residues. With V trimmed by 1 base and J by 10 bases, 4 bases remained unmatched. CDR1 and CDR2 from the germline V gene are SEHNR and FQNEAQ (reference sequence). CDR3 nucleotide sequence: TGTGCCAGCAGCTTAGGACAGGGTTTCTCACCCCTCCACTTT. This codes for CASSLGQGFSPLHF.

This clonotype was observed a few times. This chain uses TRBV20-1 with TRBJ1-1; D is perhaps TRBD1 (6 bases). This CDR3 spans 17 amino acids. Deletions cut 6 bases from V and 3 bases from J, with 26 bases between. Germline lookup yields CDR1 DFQATT and CDR2 SNEGSKA (reference sequence). The CDR3 loop reads CSAAVPGTPNLDTEAFF. In nucleotides, the CDR3 is TGCAGTGCAGCCGTACCTGGGACACCAAATCTGGACACTGAAGCTTTCTTT.

This chain uses TRBV10-3 with TRBJ2-7; D possibly uses TRBD1 or TRBD2 (5 bases each). The V end was cut by 0 bases, the J end by 7 bases, with 16 bases between. Germline lookup yields CDR1 ENHRY and CDR2 SYGVKD. The CDR3 contains 15 residues. The CDR3 protein is CAISESTFGGGEQYF. In DNA form, the CDR3 reads TGTGCCATCAGTGAGTCGACGTTTGGGGGTGGGGAGCAGTACTTC.

This clonotype was recorded at least ten times. The rearrangement uses TRBV7-9 and TRBJ1-1; 7 bases fit TRBD1. The CDR3 is 17 residues long. Germline V lookup: CDR1 SEHNR, CDR2 FQNEAQ (reference sequence). The V gene end was trimmed by 2 bases and the J gene end by 0 bases; junction bases not matched to a gene: 9. Here the CDR3 reads CASSLSGKTGMNTEAFF. The CDR3 DNA sequence: TGTGCCAGCAGCTTATCGGGGAAGACAGGGATGAACACTGAAGCTTTCTTT.

Many counts were recorded for this clonotype. The CDR3 nucleotides read TGTGCCAGCAGCTTAGAGGTGGTGAACACTGAAGCTTTCTTT. It translates to CASSLEVVNTEAFF. This sequence joins TRBV7-6 and TRBJ1-1; D remains ambiguous. The V end lost 1 base, the J end lost 0 bases, and 6 bases lay between the germline ends. This CDR3 is 14 amino acids long. Germline-derived CDR1 and CDR2 are SGHVS and FNYEAQ.

The sample holds many counts of this clonotype. The chain recombines TRBV7-2 with TRBJ2-6; D gene unclear. CDR3 length: 16 residues. V lost 5 bases to trimming and J lost 0 bases, with 11 bases between them. Germline assignment: CDR1 SGHTA and CDR2 FQGNSA. DNA for the CDR3: TGTGCCAGCAGCCCCCCACAGCCCTCTGGGGCCAACGTCCTGACTTTC. Its protein is CASSPPQPSGANVLTF.

The table lists this clonotype with a few counts. This rearrangement joins TRBV13 to TRBJ2-7; D could derive from TRBD1 or TRBD2 (5 bases each). The length of the CDR3 is 12 residues. The V gene's germline CDR1 is PRHDT and CDR2 FYEKMQ (reference sequence). V gave up 3 bases and J gave up 5 bases, with 8 bases separating them. This CDR3 is CASSLGENEQYF. The CDR3 DNA is TGTGCCAGCAGCTTGGGGGAGAACGAGCAGTACTTC.

In this sample, this clonotype turned up many times. The V gene is TRBV7-7, the J gene TRBJ2-7, with a tentative D call TRBD2 (5 bases). The CDR3 contains 16 residues. The germline V gene encodes CDR1 SSHAT and CDR2 FNYEAQ (reference sequence). V lost 10 bases and J 0 bases, leaving 22 bases between the germline ends. CDR3 amino acids: CAIVAGPSLNSYEQYF. The CDR3 DNA sequence: TGTGCCATAGTAGCAGGACCTAGCCTTAACTCCTACGAGCAGTACTTC.

This clonotype was seen ten or more times. The chain employs TRBV7-8 and TRBJ2-3; a possible D gene is TRBD1 (5 bases). V was cut by 4 bases and J by 0 bases, with 14 bases left in between. The CDR3 loop spans 16 amino acids. Germline values: CDR1 SGHVS, CDR2 FQNEAQ. CDR3 DNA: TGTGCCAGCAGCTGGCGAAGGGGTTACAGCACAGATACGCAGTATTTT. Its protein is CASSWRRGYSTDTQYF.

This clonotype has at least ten counts. The rearrangement joins TRBV6-5 to TRBJ1-2; possible D gene TRBD1, 6 bases. The CDR3 runs to 14 residues. V dropped 2 bases and J dropped 3 bases, with 10 bases sitting between them. Germline V gene data show CDR1 as MNHEY and CDR2 as SVGAGI. The CDR3 nucleotides are TGTGCCAGCAGTTACAGACAGGTGGACTATGGCTACACCTTC. Encoded protein: CASSYRQVDYGYTF.

In its sample, this clonotype was seen a few times. V and J are TRBV29-1 and TRBJ2-1, with D perhaps TRBD1 (6 bases). Between the trimmed V and J ends, which lost 3 bases and 6 bases, there was a span of 9 bases. This CDR3 comprises 12 residues. CDR1 is SQVTM, CDR2 ANQGSEA, per germline. The CDR3 region is CSVELGGNEQFF. CDR3 DNA sequence: TGCAGCGTTGAGTTAGGGGGCAATGAGCAGTTCTTC.

This clonotype was seen a few times. This chain connects TRBV29-1 to TRBJ1-1, with 9 bases lining up with TRBD1. Trimming cost V 4 bases and J 0 bases; bases outside gene matches: 3. Germline CDR1 SQVTM, CDR2 ANQGSEA. The length of the CDR3 is 14 residues. CDR3 sequence (DNA): TGCAGCGTTGTACAGGGGGCCTTGAACACTGAAGCTTTCTTT. Its translation is CSVVQGALNTEAFF.

This clonotype came up many times. The V and J genes are TRBV2 and TRBJ1-4; D is uncertain. V was shortened by 6 bases and J by 8 bases, with 16 bases between the two germline ends. The germline CDR1 and CDR2 sequences are SNHLY and FYNNEI. The CDR3 extends over 14 amino acids. The CDR3 region is CASSPPGLFEKLFF. DNA for the CDR3: TGTGCCAGCAGCCCCCCGGGTCTGTTCGAAAAACTGTTTTTT.

This clonotype has a count of ten or more. The chain has TRBV12-3 or TRBV12-4 and TRBJ1-1; 8 bases are a match to TRBD1. The CDR3 runs to 16 residues. V dropped 1 base and J dropped 1; count of bases not matched to a gene: 5. CDR3 in DNA: TGTGCCAGCAGTTTAGGGTTCGGGACAGGGAACACTGAAGCTTTCTTT. It translates to CASSLGFGTGNTEAFF.

A few counts support this clonotype. This sequence joins TRBV25-1 and TRBJ2-7; the D gene could be TRBD1 or TRBD2 (6 bases each). The germline CDR1 and CDR2 sequences are MGHDK and SYGVNS. There are 13 residues in the CDR3. Trimming removed 7 bases at V and 2 bases at J, with 12 bases between. CDR3 in amino acids: CASTPGAPYEQYF. CDR3 nucleotide sequence: TGTGCCAGCACCCCGGGGGCCCCCTACGAGCAGTACTTC.

This clonotype has a count of ten or more. The V gene is TRBV7-2, the J gene TRBJ2-3; the match to TRBD2 covers 13 bases. Germline V gene data show CDR1 as SGHTA and CDR2 as FQGNSA. V dropped 5 bases and J dropped 2; count of bases not matched to a gene: 10. The CDR3 has 18 residues. Here the CDR3 reads CASSKTSGGSFFTDTQYF. The CDR3 DNA is TGTGCCAGCAGCAAGACTAGCGGGGGGTCCTTCTTCACAGATACGCAGTATTTT.

V is TRBV2 and J is TRBJ1-2, with D perhaps matching TRBD1 (6 bases). CDR3 size: 14 residues. V was clipped by 1 base and J by 6 bases, with 12 bases between them. Germline lookup yields CDR1 SNHLY and CDR2 FYNNEI. The CDR3 nucleotides read TGTGCCAGCAGTGAAGAGTGGGGGGCGCATGGCTACACCTTC. Amino acids: CASSEEWGAHGYTF.

This clonotype was seen repeatedly, ten times or more. The rearrangement uses TRBV7-6 and TRBJ2-5; 13 bases fit TRBD2. The V and J ends lost 5 bases and 5 bases, in that order; junction bases with no gene match: 8. This CDR3 comprises 16 residues. Per the germline V gene, CDR1 is SGHVS and CDR2 is FNYEAQ. The CDR3 sequence is CASSPRLAGGGETQYF. The CDR3 region has the DNA TGTGCCAGCAGCCCCCGACTAGCGGGGGGCGGGGAGACCCAGTACTTC.